This T cell receptor (beta chain) was recovered during a study of T cells expressing NK-cell markers. Study context: Source material for TCR beta repertoires consisted of sorted CD3+CD56+NKG2C+, CD3+CD56+NKG2C- and CD3+CD56-NKG2C+ T cells. Seropositivity for HCMV was found in most of the eight sequenced donors, with one seronegative. Notes on the study in general: Dominance of the CD3+CD56-NKG2C+ fraction by these clonotypes also held in a few donors. Dominant NKG2C+ clonotypes made up roughly 1.0-7.0% of CD8+ T cells in more than 5 donors.

Concerning this clonotype itself: Its specificity is unknown.

This CDR3 is built from 13 residues. From germline, CDR1 is SQVTM and CDR2 ANQGSEA. TCRdb re-called the 5' RACE reads and catalogs CDR3 proteins one per entry, DNA excluded. The table lists 200,000 to 300,000 distinct CDR3 sequences. V is TRBV29-1 and J is TRBJ2-7; TCRdb picks TRBD2, but there is no DNA to check that call. The sequence came from a woman between 18 and 69 years old in good health. Sequenced input: blood T cells: a sorted CD56 or NKG2C T cell subset, CD4+ or CD8+ T cells, or bulk PBMC T cells (not recorded which). The CDR3 protein is CSVLRTSGYEQYF.